This T cell receptor beta chain came from a study of breast tumors, draining lymph nodes, adjacent tissues. Using its own MiXCR run on the multiplex PCR reads, TCRdb lists one record per CDR3 protein. The sample has under 80,000 distinct CDR3 sequences; roughly 40% are singletons. As regards this clonotype: One end of the junction is discordant with germline, which a read error may explain.

The CDR3 length is 14 residues. CDR1 is SGHKS, CDR2 YYEKEE, per germline (reference sequence). The chain couples TRBV5-5 to TRBJ2-7, with a tentative D call TRBD1 (5 bases). This clonotype was obtained from a female donor with breast cancer. Some clones in this sample may be carry-over from other donors' samples. Sequencing was carried out using breast tumor tissue. This CDR3 is CASSFSGPAAFLNF. For the CDR3, the DNA is TGTGCCAGCAGCTTCTCAGGGCCAGCCGCCTTCCTGAACTTC.